These 27 T cell receptor beta chains share one sample of origin, sequenced in a study of regulatory T cells. The primer mix had 52 TRBV and 13 TRBJ primers. The table came from immunoSEQ multiplex PCR; TCRdb's copy has only in-frame clones and leaves some out. The sample holds some 38,000 clones, 89% seen once. General study findings and limits: In CD3G-deficient patients, conventional CD4+ T cells were enriched for hydrophobic CDR3 residues at positions 6 and 7.

These TCRs' antigens remain unknown. The sequenced material came from conventional CD4+ T cells sorted from blood. These receptor sequences come from a person between 18 and 30 years old with CD3G deficiency.

This chain connects TRBV7-2 to TRBJ2-2; D remains unclear. Germline V lookup: CDR1 SGHTA, CDR2 FQGNSA. Trimming left V 1 base short and J 4 bases short, with 4 bases between. The CDR3 covers 13 residues. DNA of the CDR3: TGTGCCAGCAGCTTAGTCAGCACCGGGGAGCTGTTTTTT. Amino acids: CASSLVSTGELFF.

The chain carries TRBV6-1 and TRBJ1-2; no reliable D call. V lost 0 bases, J lost 4 bases, and 3 bases lay in between. The CDR3 has 12 residues. CDR1 and CDR2 from the germline V gene are MNHNS and SASEGT. In DNA, the CDR3 is TGTGCCAGCAGTGAAGCGCCCTATGGCTACACCTTC. Amino acids: CASSEAPYGYTF.

V gene TRBV5-1 combines with J gene TRBJ2-3; tentatively, D is TRBD1 (5 bases). V was clipped by 4 bases and J by 6 bases, with 15 bases between them. This CDR3 has 14 residues. The germline V gene has CDR1 SGHRS and CDR2 YFSETQ. CDR3 loop: CASSKKTTGDTQYF. CDR3 bases: TGCGCCAGCAGCAAGAAGACCACAGGCGATACGCAGTATTTT. Variable domain in full (rest from reference TRBV5-1 and TRBJ2-3): KAGVTQTPRYLIKTRGQQVTLSCSPISGHRSVSWYQQTPGQGLQFLFEYFSETQRNKGNFPGRFSGRQFSNSRSEMNVSTLELGDSALYLCASSKKTTGDTQYFGPGTRLTVL.

V gene TRBV6-1 combines with J gene TRBJ1-1; D remains ambiguous. V lost 0 bases to trimming and J lost 4 bases, with 15 bases between them. Per the germline V gene, CDR1 is MNHNS and CDR2 is SASEGT. There are 16 residues in the CDR3. DNA for the CDR3: TGTGCCAGCAGTGAAGCGCATCGACAATGGAGCACTGAAGCTTTCTTT. As protein: CASSEAHRQWSTEAFF.

This rearrangement joins TRBV19 to TRBJ2-2; 10 bases agree with TRBD2. The CDR3 is made up of 21 amino acids. J lost 5 bases, V lost 1 base, and 19 bases had no gene match. CDR1 is LNHDA, CDR2 SQIVND, per germline (reference sequence). This CDR3 reads CASSIGVRGDLLAGATGELFF. The CDR3 bases are TGTGCCAGTAGTATAGGAGTCAGGGGAGACCTTCTAGCGGGAGCGACCGGGGAGCTGTTTTTT.

The rearrangement uses TRBV10-3 and TRBJ1-1, with D perhaps matching TRBD1 (5 bases). This CDR3 region has 14 residues. Germline lookup yields CDR1 ENHRY and CDR2 SYGVKD. Trimming shortened V by 5 bases and J by 2 bases, and 12 bases separated the two germline ends. The CDR3 is CAISTGLSNTEAFF. The CDR3 bases are TGTGCCATCAGTACGGGACTTTCCAACACTGAAGCTTTCTTT.

The chain links TRBV6-1 to TRBJ2-6; a weak D match, TRBD1 (5 bases). The length of the CDR3 is 17 residues. Between the trimmed V and J ends, which lost 4 bases and 0 bases, there was a span of 13 bases. Germline assignment: CDR1 MNHNS and CDR2 SASEGT. The CDR3 region has the DNA TGTGCCAGCAGTGCGGTGACAGTGAGCTCTGGGGCCAACGTCCTGACTTTC. Its protein product is CASSAVTVSSGANVLTF.

V and J are TRBV7-8 and TRBJ2-7; 9 bases align to TRBD1. Losses at the gene ends were 4 bases for V and 5 bases for J; bases not matched to a gene: 9. Germline loops: CDR1 SGHVS, CDR2 FQNEAQ. The CDR3 length is 15 residues. DNA of the CDR3: TGTGCCAGCAGCTCCCCGGGACAGGGACGGAACGAGCAGTACTTC. Its translation is CASSSPGQGRNEQYF.

This chain connects TRBV7-8 to TRBJ2-2; D is ambiguous. The CDR3 extends over 15 amino acids. Germline CDR1 is SGHVS and CDR2 is FQNEAQ. Trimming left V 1 base short and J 5 bases short, with 11 bases between. This CDR3 is CASSLGSLGTGELFF. The CDR3 DNA sequence: TGTGCCAGCAGCTTAGGGTCTCTTGGGACCGGGGAGCTGTTTTTT.

The chain couples TRBV4-1 to TRBJ1-2; TRBD1 agrees at 7 bases. V was clipped by 4 bases and J by 7 bases; unmatched bases: 15. The V gene's germline CDR1 is MGHRA and CDR2 YSYEKL. The CDR3 spans 16 residues. CDR3 loop: CASSPLLRGWGGGYTF. CDR3 DNA: TGCGCCAGCAGCCCCCTACTCAGGGGGTGGGGGGGTGGCTACACCTTC.

V gene TRBV30 combines with J gene TRBJ2-1; 8 positions match TRBD1. This CDR3 has 12 amino acids. The trim removed 7 bases at V and 8 bases at J, leaving 7 bases unmatched. Germline loops: CDR1 GTSNPN, CDR2 SVGIG (reference sequence). CDR3 sequence (DNA): TGTGCCTTCTCGGGACAGGTTCATGAGCAGTTCTTC. Translation gives CAFSGQVHEQFF.

This sequence joins TRBV6-6 and TRBJ2-3; D is perhaps TRBD1 (6 bases). Germline CDR1 and CDR2: MNHNY and SVGAGI (reference sequence). Trimming cost V 2 bases and J 4 bases, with 13 bases left between them. The CDR3 sequence is 15 residues long. The CDR3 DNA is TGTGCCAGCAGTTACGGGCAGGGGATCGCAGATACGCAGTATTTT. Amino acid sequence: CASSYGQGIADTQYF.

The chain combines TRBV6-1 with TRBJ1-1, with D unclear. The length of the CDR3 is 12 residues. Germline CDR1 reads MNHNS; CDR2 reads SASEGT. Trimming removed 8 bases from V and 3 bases from J, with 10 bases in between. CDR3 DNA sequence: TGTGCCAGCTCGGCAGGTTACACTGAAGCTTTCTTT. Protein: CASSAGYTEAFF.

This chain uses TRBV30 with TRBJ2-1; 13 positions match TRBD2. The V and J ends lost 3 bases and 7 bases, in that order; junction bases with no gene match: 9. The germline gives CDR1 GTSNPN, CDR2 SVGIG (reference sequence). The CDR3 consists of 16 residues. CDR3 bases: TGTGCCTGGAGCCACCGGACTAGCGGGGGATCAAATGAGCAGTTCTTC. Residues: CAWSHRTSGGSNEQFF.

The chain joins TRBV5-1 to TRBJ2-5, with 7 bases lining up with TRBD1. With V trimmed by 1 base and J by 3 bases, 0 bases remained unmatched. Looked up from germline, CDR1 is SGHRS and CDR2 is YFSETQ. The CDR3 is made up of 13 amino acids. The CDR3 DNA sequence: TGCGCCAGCAGCTTGACAGGGGAAGAGACCCAGTACTTC. It is translated as CASSLTGEETQYF.

The chain is built from TRBV5-3 and TRBJ1-5, with 12 bases aligning to TRBD1. TRBV5-3 is labeled an ORF, and its function is uncertain. The CDR3 spans 19 residues. J lost 0 bases, V lost 4 bases, and 11 bases had no gene match. The CDR3 protein is CARSHPRGQGAYSNQPQHF. The DNA of the CDR3 is TGTGCCAGAAGCCACCCAAGGGGACAGGGGGCTTATAGCAATCAGCCCCAGCATTTT.

The CDR3 bases are TGTGCCAGCAGTCCATCGGGACTCTCAGATACGCAGTATTTT. Amino acid sequence: CASSPSGLSDTQYF. This chain links TRBV28 with TRBJ2-3; D may be TRBD2 (6 bases). V lost 5 bases to trimming and J lost 4 bases, with 13 bases between them. Per germline, CDR1 MDHEN and CDR2 SYDVKM. CDR3 length: 14 residues.

The genes are TRBV18 and TRBJ2-7, with D possibly matching TRBD2 (6 bases). Germline V gives CDR1 KGHSH, CDR2 LQKENI. V was cut by 2 bases and J by 6 bases, with 11 bases left in between. The CDR3 is made up of 13 amino acids. The CDR3 is CASSPRLESEQYF. The CDR3, as DNA: TGTGCCAGCTCACCAAGACTAGAGAGCGAGCAGTACTTC.

The chain uses TRBV5-1 and TRBJ2-2, with 8 bases that match TRBD2. The germline V gene encodes CDR1 SGHRS and CDR2 YFSETQ. The junction had 5 bases not matched to a gene; V was cut back by 0 bases and J by 1 base. The CDR3 runs 17 residues. DNA of the CDR3: TGCGCCAGCAGCTTGGCGGGAAGCGGGGGGAACACCGGGGAGCTGTTTTTT. This gives the protein CASSLAGSGGNTGELFF.

This clone has just one count. The rearrangement links TRBV7-8 to TRBJ2-7; tentative D call: TRBD2 (7 bases). Trimming took 1 base from V and 1 from J, leaving 20 bases between them. Germline V gives CDR1 SGHVS, CDR2 FQNEAQ. The CDR3 is made up of 18 amino acids. The DNA for the CDR3 is TGTGCCAGCAGCTTAGAATATTCGGGGGGCGTATCTTCCTACGAGCAGTACTTC. Protein: CASSLEYSGGVSSYEQYF.

This chain connects TRBV6-5 to TRBJ2-3; D might be TRBD1 or TRBD2, each matching 5 bases. The germline gives CDR1 MNHEY, CDR2 SVGAGI. The germline V and J ends were trimmed by 0 bases and 2 bases, with 12 bases remaining between them. This CDR3 is 16 amino acids long. CDR3 in amino acids: CASSYSGTDLTDTQYF. CDR3 nucleotide sequence: TGTGCCAGCAGTTACTCTGGGACCGACCTCACAGATACGCAGTATTTT.

By share, this clone ranks as medium-sized. V gene TRBV7-9 combines with J gene TRBJ2-6, with D possibly being TRBD1 (5 bases). The length of the CDR3 is 14 residues. V gave up 5 bases and J gave up 4 bases, with 9 bases separating them. The germline gives CDR1 SEHNR, CDR2 FQNEAQ (reference sequence). For the CDR3, the DNA is TGTGCCAGCAGCCAGGGTTCCGGGGCCAACGTCCTGACTTTC. The encoded protein is CASSQGSGANVLTF.

The chain combines TRBV6-1 with TRBJ2-7; 7 bases are shared with TRBD1. The V and J ends lost 2 bases and 3 bases, in that order; junction bases with no gene match: 4. The length of the CDR3 is 14 residues. The germline CDR1 and CDR2 sequences are MNHNS and SASEGT. As DNA, the CDR3 is TGTGCCAGCAGTGAAAGGGGGACAGTCTACGAGCAGTACTTC. The encoded protein is CASSERGTVYEQYF.

The CDR3 reads CASSIRAGNNQPQHF. The CDR3 region has the DNA TGTGCCAGTAGTATCAGGGCAGGGAACAATCAGCCCCAGCATTTT. The chain couples TRBV19 to TRBJ1-5, with D perhaps matching TRBD1 (5 bases). From germline, CDR1 is LNHDA and CDR2 SQIVND (reference sequence). V dropped 3 bases and J dropped 3 bases, with 12 bases sitting between them. The CDR3 has 15 residues. The variable domain in full, with the rest retrieved from reference TRBV19 and TRBJ1-5, is DGGITQSPKYLFRKEGQNVTLSCEQNLNHDAMYWYRQDPGQGLRLIYYSQIVNDFQKGDIAEGYSVSREKKESFPLTVTSAQKNPTAFYLCASSIRAGNNQPQHFGDGTRLSIL.

The chain is built from TRBV11-2 and TRBJ2-2, with D possibly being TRBD2 (5 bases). Germline V gene sequence: CDR1 SGHAT, CDR2 FQNNGV. V lost 2 bases and J 5 bases, leaving 15 bases between the germline ends. CDR3 length equals 16 residues. The CDR3 DNA follows: TGTGCCAGCAGCTTACGATTTACTAGTCTAACCGGGGAGCTGTTTTTT. Protein product: CASSLRFTSLTGELFF.

This chain uses TRBV19 with TRBJ2-4; TRBD1 or TRBD2 may be the D gene (5 bases each). Germline V CDR1 and CDR2: LNHDA, SQIVND (reference sequence). The CDR3 consists of 14 residues. The V end was cut by 3 bases, the J end by 7 bases, with 13 bases between. This CDR3 reads CASSIRGTGNIQYF. The CDR3 DNA reads TGTGCCAGTAGTATTCGGGGCACCGGGAACATTCAGTACTTC.

This chain joins TRBV14 and TRBJ2-5, with a weak D call TRBD1 (6 bases). Trimming removed 1 base at V and 4 bases at J, with 16 bases between. Germline CDR1 and CDR2: SGHDN and FVKESK. The CDR3 consists of 16 residues. The CDR3 DNA reads as TGTGCCAGCAGCCAAGGCGACCGAAAGGGGGTAGAGACCCAGTACTTC. As protein: CASSQGDRKGVETQYF.